Listed below are T cell receptor beta chains from one sample, sequenced in a study of kidney transplant recipient with SARS-CoV-2 infection. TCRdb called the reads again in MiXCR, with one record for every CDR3 protein. The table has approximately 240,000 distinct CDR3 sequences, roughly 26% seen once. Source: a blood sample, taken at baseline and between days 110 and 120 from a kidney transplant recipient. The receptors here all came from a male patient between 25 and 39 years old who had COVID-19 and was a kidney transplant recipient. The graft donor may be the source of some T cells. The CDR3 runs from the conserved cysteine through the conserved F or W. A D gene is named only where the DNA matches it firmly. For some rows the clone size is stated as once, few or many, or as a class when expanded; others skip it.

>many|TRBJ2-7|TRBD2|TRBV6-2/TRBV6-3
CASSYSTSGSFYEQYF
TGTGCCAGCAGTTACTCGACTAGCGGGAGTTTCTACGAGCAGTACTTC
>-|TRBJ1-3|-|TRBV9
CASNLLRQIIGSSGNTIYF
TGTGCCAGCAACCTCCTTCGACAGATCATAGGTTCCTCTGGAAACACCATATATTTT
>many|TRBJ1-3|-|TRBV11-2
CASREGGRGNTIYF
TGTGCCAGCAGGGAGGGGGGAAGAGGAAACACCATATATTTT
>-|TRBJ2-3|-|TRBV19
CASKLRLSSADTQYF
TGTGCCAGTAAGCTTCGGCTCTCTAGCGCAGATACGCAGTATTTT
>many|TRBJ1-1|TRBD1|TRBV6-2/TRBV6-3
CASSRDRGNEAFF
TGTGCCAGCAGTCGGGACAGGGGGAATGAAGCTTTCTTT
>many|TRBJ2-3|-|TRBV5-4
CASSLLGAGTDTQYF
TGTGCCAGCAGCTTGTTGGGCGCCGGCACAGATACGCAGTATTTT
>many|TRBJ2-1|TRBD1|TRBV6-4
CASSDGTGENEQFF
TGTGCCAGCAGTGACGGGACAGGGGAAAATGAGCAGTTCTTC
>few|TRBJ1-5|TRBD1|TRBV7-2
CASSFRSLIQDRGRLQPQHF
TGTGCCAGCAGCTTCAGATCCCTCATACAGGACAGGGGGCGCCTTCAGCCCCAGCATTTT
>many|TRBJ2-2|-|TRBV3-1
CASSCNSPISGLTGELFF
TGTGCCAGCAGCTGCAACTCTCCCATTTCAGGCTTGACCGGGGAGCTGTTTTTT
>many|TRBJ2-3|-|TRBV4-3
CASSQGGQISPDTQYF
TGCGCCAGCAGCCAAGGTGGGCAGATTAGCCCAGATACGCAGTATTTT
>many|TRBJ1-4|-|TRBV24-1
CATSSGFGATTNEKLFF
TGTGCCACCAGTTCCGGATTCGGGGCTACAACTAATGAAAAACTGTTTTTT
>few|TRBJ1-2|-|TRBV5-3
CARTSSVVRKTYGYTF
TGTGCCAGAACGTCTTCAGTGGTGAGAAAGACCTATGGCTACACCTTC
>-|TRBJ1-2|-|TRBV3-1
CVSSCWDTLRKTYGYTF
TGTGTCAGCAGCTGTTGGGACACCCTTCGAAAGACCTATGGCTACACCTTC
>few|TRBJ2-7|TRBD1|TRBV6-8
CASQGVHEQYF
TGTGCCAGCCAGGGGGTCCACGAGCAGTACTTC
>many|TRBJ2-1|-|TRBV10-2
CASRDDYRLAEQFF
TGCGCCAGCAGGGATGACTACAGGCTTGCTGAGCAGTTCTTC
>-|TRBJ1-5|-|TRBV29-1
CGVSGADQSQHF
TGCGGCGTTTCTGGGGCGGATCAGTCCCAGCATTTT
>many|TRBJ2-7|-|TRBV7-6
CASSLGQEDEQYF
TGTGCCAGCAGCTTAGGCCAAGAGGACGAGCAGTACTTC
>-|TRBJ1-3|-|TRBV27
CASSLGSPGSGNAIYF
TGTGCCAGCAGTTTAGGATCCCCCGGCTCTGGAAACGCCATATATTTT
>-|TRBJ2-1|-|TRBV20-1
CSARLRTGRGPYEQFF
TGCAGTGCTAGACTACGGACAGGGCGGGGGCCGTATGAGCAGTTCTTC
>many|TRBJ1-1|-|TRBV10-3
CAISGLGTTEAFF
TGTGCCATCAGTGGGTTGGGTACCACTGAAGCTTTCTTT
>many|TRBJ1-2|-|TRBV10-1
CASSSYTRSRKTYGYTF
TGCGCCAGCAGTAGTTATACAAGATCGCGAAAGACCTATGGCTACACCTTC
>many|TRBJ2-6|TRBD1|TRBV27
CASSWDRPNSGANVLTF
TGTGCCAGCAGTTGGGACAGGCCGAACTCTGGGGCCAACGTCCTGACTTTC
>-|TRBJ2-5|-|TRBV7-9
CASNPLLYTVQETQYF
TGTGCCAGCAACCCTCTCCTTTATACCGTCCAAGAGACCCAGTACTTC
>many|TRBJ1-4|TRBD1|TRBV7-9
CASSSQPGQGGREKLFF
TGTGCCAGCAGCTCCCAGCCGGGACAGGGGGGAAGAGAAAAACTGTTTTTT
>many|TRBJ2-1|TRBD1|TRBV18
CASSPADRETEQFF
TGTGCCAGCTCACCAGCGGACAGGGAGACGGAGCAGTTCTTC
>many|TRBJ1-3|-|TRBV5-1
CASSLEGPNSGNTIYF
TGCGCCAGCAGCTTGGAGGGGCCAAACTCTGGAAACACCATATATTTT
>many|TRBJ1-6|TRBD1|TRBV3-1
CASSPKQNRGLYNSPLHF
TGTGCCAGCAGCCCCAAGCAAAACAGGGGACTATATAATTCACCCCTCCACTTT
>-|TRBJ2-3|TRBD2|TRBV19
CASRRQRGPTDTQYF
TGTGCCAGTCGGCGACAGCGGGGCCCCACAGATACGCAGTATTTT
>few|TRBJ2-5|-|TRBV29-1
CSVVGPHGETQYF
TGCAGCGTCGTGGGCCCACACGGGGAGACCCAGTACTTC
>many|TRBJ1-3|-|TRBV2
CASRPGTLGGNTIYF
TGTGCCAGCAGGCCCGGGACGCTCGGGGGAAACACCATATATTTT
>few|TRBJ2-7|-|TRBV7-4
CASSPGRGDPPSYEQYF
TGTGCCAGCAGCCCGGGACGGGGAGACCCCCCCTCCTACGAGCAGTACTTC
>many|TRBJ1-2|-|TRBV4-1
CASSQDHTGREGYTF
TGCGCCAGCAGCCAAGATCACACCGGGAGGGAAGGCTACACCTTC
>-|TRBJ2-6|-|TRBV27
CASSSISWLQSRANVLTF
TGTGCCAGCAGTTCAATCTCCTGGCTACAAAGTCGGGCCAACGTCCTGACTTTC
>many|TRBJ2-7|-|TRBV6-6
CASSSPPDSYEQYF
TGTGCCAGCAGTTCCCCTCCGGACAGTTACGAGCAGTACTTC